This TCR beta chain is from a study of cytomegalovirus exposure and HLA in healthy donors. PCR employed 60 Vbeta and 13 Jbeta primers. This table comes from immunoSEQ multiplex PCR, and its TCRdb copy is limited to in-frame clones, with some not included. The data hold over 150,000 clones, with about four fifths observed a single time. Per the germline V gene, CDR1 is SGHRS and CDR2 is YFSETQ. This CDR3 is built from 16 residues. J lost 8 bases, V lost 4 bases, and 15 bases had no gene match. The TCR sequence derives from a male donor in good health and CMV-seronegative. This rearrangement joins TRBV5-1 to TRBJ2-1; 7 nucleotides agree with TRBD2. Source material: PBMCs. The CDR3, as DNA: TGCGCCAGCAGCCCCCTTGGCGGGAGCTCGAGGGATGAGCAGTTCTTC. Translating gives CASSPLGGSSRDEQFF.